The rows below give T cell receptor beta chains drawn from one sample of a study of shared clonotypes between healthy human individuals. Sequencing was performed with immunoSEQ multiplex PCR; in TCRdb, only in-frame clones are kept and a portion is missing. Of roughly 2.1 million clones listed, 93% are singletons. Sequencing was carried out using naive CD8+ T cells from PBMCs. The receptors derive from a young man in good health. Some clones in this sample may be carry-over from other donors' samples. Both conserved end residues are part of each CDR3. D genes are given only for firm matches. The size field is filled for only some rows; it gives once, few, many or a size class.

clone_size j_call d_call cdr3_length v_call cdr3_nt cdr3_aa
- TRBJ2-7 - 15 TRBV13 TGTGCCAGCAGCTTTTCTGGCGGAAACTCCTACGAGCAGTACTTC CASSFSGGNSYEQYF
- TRBJ2-7 - 11 TRBV28 TGTGCCAGCAGTTTTTTATACGAGCAGTACTTC CASSFLYEQYF
- TRBJ2-3 - 15 TRBV5-1 TGCGCCAGCAGCTGGGTGGGCGGGAAAACAGATACGCAGTATTTT CASSWVGGKTDTQYF
once TRBJ2-6 - 16 TRBV5-4 TGTGCCAGCAGCTTGGACACCTTCTCTGGGGCCAACGTCCTGACTTTC CASSLDTFSGANVLTF
- TRBJ1-2 - 13 TRBV6-5 TGTGCCAGCAGTCAGGGTGGGCAGTATGGCTACACCTTC CASSQGGQYGYTF
- TRBJ2-7 - 14 TRBV7-9 TGTGCCAGCAGCCATGGGGGTAGGCCCTACGAGCAGTACTTC CASSHGGRPYEQYF
- TRBJ2-7 TRBD1 14 TRBV5-1 TGCGCCAGCAGCTTGGGACAGGGAGCCTACGAGCAGTACTTC CASSLGQGAYEQYF
- TRBJ2-7 - 11 TRBV20-1 TGCAGTGCTAGCGGACTCCACGAGCAGTACTTC CSASGLHEQYF
- TRBJ1-5 TRBD1 15 TRBV2 TGTGCCAGCAGTGAAGGACAGGGTTTGGGTCAGCCCCAGCATTTT CASSEGQGLGQPQHF
- TRBJ2-7 - 14 TRBV25-1 TGTGCCAGCAGGGGTGGGACGGTTCCGTACGAGCAGTACTTC CASRGGTVPYEQYF
- TRBJ2-1 - 12 TRBV10-2 TGCGCCAGCACCGGCGGGACCAATGAGCAGTTCTTC CASTGGTNEQFF
- TRBJ2-7 - 13 TRBV28 TGTGCCAGCAGTTCCTCGACCGGATACGAGCAGTACTTC CASSSSTGYEQYF
- TRBJ1-2 - 12 TRBV28 TGTGCCAGCAGTTTTCCCGTGGACGGCTACACCTTC CASSFPVDGYTF
- TRBJ2-5 - 11 TRBV5-1 TGCGCCAGCAGCTTCAAAGAGACCCAGTACTTC CASSFKETQYF
- TRBJ2-1 TRBD1 16 TRBV10-1 TGCGCCAGCAGTGACCCTGGACAGGGCCCCTACAATGAGCAGTTCTTC CASSDPGQGPYNEQFF
- TRBJ1-1 - 15 TRBV7-9 TGTGCCAGCAGCTTAGTTAAGGGCATGAACACTGAAGCTTTCTTT CASSLVKGMNTEAFF
once TRBJ2-7 - 13 TRBV11-2 TGTGCCACTCCTGGAGCAGGACCCTACGAGCAGTACTTC CATPGAGPYEQYF
- TRBJ1-2 - 15 TRBV9 TGTGCCAGCAGCGTAGGCACGAGCTTGGGGTATGGCTACACCTTC CASSVGTSLGYGYTF
few TRBJ1-1 TRBD1 13 TRBV15 TGTGCCACCGGGGACAGGGTCCACACTGAAGCTTTCTTT CATGDRVHTEAFF
once TRBJ2-7 - 14 TRBV18 TGTGCCAGCTCTCCGACCGGGCCCCGAGACGAGCAGTACTTC CASSPTGPRDEQYF
- TRBJ2-2 - 16 TRBV5-5 TGTGCCAGCAGCTTGATGGAAATCTTGAACACCGGGGAGCTGTTTTTT CASSLMEILNTGELFF
- TRBJ2-7 - 14 TRBV19 TGTGCCAGTCAGGACGGATCAGGTTCCTACGAGCAGTACTTC CASQDGSGSYEQYF
once TRBJ2-3 - 15 TRBV27 TGTGCCAGCAGTCCCGTGGAGGGAAGCACAGATACGCAGTATTTT CASSPVEGSTDTQYF
- TRBJ2-5 TRBD2 15 TRBV28 TGTGCCAGCAGCCCTACTAGCGCCTACCAAGAGACCCAGTACTTC CASSPTSAYQETQYF
- TRBJ2-3 - 15 TRBV7-9 TGTGCCAGCAGCTCTACCAGGACAGACACAGATACGCAGTATTTT CASSSTRTDTDTQYF
- TRBJ2-7 - 15 TRBV2 TGTGCCAGCAGTGAAGCCCAGAAACACTCCTACGAGCAGTACTTC CASSEAQKHSYEQYF
- TRBJ2-3 - 16 TRBV11-2 TGTGCCAGCAGCCCAGGGGACTCCTACCGCACAGATACGCAGTATTTT CASSPGDSYRTDTQYF